The TCR beta chain under discussion was sequenced for a study of T-cell reconstitution after alpha-beta-depleted transplantation in children. The TCRbeta library was prepared with unique molecular identifiers. Via MiXCR, TCRdb re-called the PCR reads, giving one row per CDR3 protein. The data hold some 7,500 distinct CDR3 sequences, with 25% to 35% observed a single time. J lost 4 bases, V lost 2 bases, and 11 bases had no gene match. The germline CDR1 and CDR2 sequences are LGHNA and YNFKEQ. The CDR3 loop spans 18 amino acids. On this clonotype: The antigen remains unidentified.

Whole-study findings and limits: Approximately two months post-transplant, alpha-beta T cells reportedly originated from several hundred expanded graft clones. Fresh T-cell production supplied most of the T-cell counts and diversity seen one year after transplant.

The sequence came from a boy less than two years old who had a stem cell transplant for SCID, so the T cells may come from the graft donor. This material consisted of peripheral blood, taken 60 days after TCRalphabeta/CD19-depleted stem cell transplant. The chain carries TRBV4-2 and TRBJ2-2, with TRBD2 matching 9 bases. The CDR3 DNA reads as TGTGCCAGCAGCCAATCTCATAGCGGGAGATGGGCCACCGGGGAGCTGTTTTTT. Translation: CASSQSHSGRWATGELFF.